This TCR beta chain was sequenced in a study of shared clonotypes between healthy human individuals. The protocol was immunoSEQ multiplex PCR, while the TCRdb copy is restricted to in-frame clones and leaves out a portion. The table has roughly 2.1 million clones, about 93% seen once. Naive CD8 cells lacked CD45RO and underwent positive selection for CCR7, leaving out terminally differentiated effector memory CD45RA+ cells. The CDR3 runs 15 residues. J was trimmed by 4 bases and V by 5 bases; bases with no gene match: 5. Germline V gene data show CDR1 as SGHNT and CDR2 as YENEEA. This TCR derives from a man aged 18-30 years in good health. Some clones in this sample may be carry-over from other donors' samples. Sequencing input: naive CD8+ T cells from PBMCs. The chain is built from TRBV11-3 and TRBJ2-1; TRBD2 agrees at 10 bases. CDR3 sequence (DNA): TGTGCCAGCAGCCCGGGACTAGCGTTATACAATGAGCAGTTCTTC. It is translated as CASSPGLALYNEQFF.